The entry below describes one TCR beta chain. What it binds is unknown. This entry belongs to a study of blood T cells in healthy people across ages. Turning to the study itself: About one barcoded beta molecule was captured per two T cells (by template switching). Study-level points and caveats: Because sorting was not performed, PBMCs prevented conclusive naive versus antigen-experienced comparison. Percentage of naive T cells showed a strong correlation with TCR beta diversity.

Together with a sample-barcoded 5' primer, a J-beta primer mix was included in a second PCR lasting about 7 to 12 cycles. Researchers report that each sample yielded at least 3 million CDR3-containing paired-end reads. TCRdb called the 5' RACE reads again in MiXCR, with one record for every CDR3 protein. Found here are about 1.8 million distinct CDR3 sequences, approximately 50% of them singletons; the top ten hold approximately 2%. The V gene end was trimmed by 2 bases and the J gene end by 2 bases; junction bases not matched to a gene: 6. The V gene's germline CDR1 is MGHRA and CDR2 YSYEKL. This CDR3 has 16 amino acids.

The TCR was taken from a woman aged 40-49 years in good health. The rearrangement uses TRBV4-1 and TRBJ2-5; 9 bases align to TRBD1. Sequences were obtained from blood. The CDR3 sequence is CASSQPPGQGQETQYF. The CDR3 region has the DNA TGCGCCAGCAGCCAACCCCCGGGACAGGGACAAGAGACCCAGTACTTC.